These 31 T cell receptor beta chains were sequenced from one sample in a study of T cells after yellow fever vaccination (dated by TCRdb to between 2018 and 2021). The treatment or condition label corresponds to: live attenuated yellow fever vaccine strain. Library method: 5' RACE. The run used an Illumina HiSeq 2500. TCRdb reanalyzed the raw reads on its own, using fastp at Q25 for trimming and MiXCR for clone calling, and kept in-frame beta chains. Each CDR3 protein gets just one entry, which takes the most common genes and DNA from the rows behind it. The sample profile shows about 260,000 distinct CDR3 sequences; roughly 13% of them were found once. 0.4% to 0.55% of the sample belongs to the ten largest clones. The sample in question was CD4+ T cells sorted from PBMCs, obtained 45 days after the yellow fever booster vaccination. The receptors were gathered from a man aged 25 to 45 who received the YFV17D yellow fever vaccine.

This clonotype was observed at least ten times. This chain links TRBV29-1 with TRBJ2-7; TRBD1 might be the D (6 bases). Germline values: CDR1 SQVTM, CDR2 ANQGSEA. The CDR3 consists of 13 residues. Trimming stripped 4 bases from V and 4 bases from J, with 14 bases between. The CDR3 loop is CSVAAGVNYEQYF. CDR3 coding DNA: TGCAGCGTTGCTGCAGGGGTCAATTACGAGCAGTACTTC.

The rearrangement uses TRBV7-2 and TRBJ2-7; TRBD2 agrees at 10 bases. V lost 8 bases, J lost 2 bases, and 6 bases stayed unmatched. Germline CDR1 reads SGHTA; CDR2 reads FQGNSA. The CDR3 length is 14 residues. The DNA of the CDR3 is TGTGCCAGCTCACCACTAGCGGGACCCTACGAGCAGTACTTC. It translates to CASSPLAGPYEQYF.

In its sample, this clonotype was seen many times. The rearrangement joins TRBV11-2 to TRBJ2-1, with 7 bases matching TRBD2. Germline-derived CDR1 and CDR2 are SGHAT and FQNNGV. J was trimmed by 12 bases and V by 4 bases; bases with no gene match: 6. The length of the CDR3 is 12 residues. The CDR3 region is CASSSGTKWQFF. In DNA, the CDR3 is TGTGCCAGCAGCTCCGGGACTAAGTGGCAGTTCTTC.

This clonotype turned up a few times. The rearrangement uses TRBV27 and TRBJ2-3, with TRBD2 matching 8 bases. Germline loops: CDR1 MNHEY, CDR2 SMNVEV (reference sequence). The CDR3 sequence is 15 residues long. V shed 6 bases and J 4 bases; nucleotides not matched to a gene: 9. CDR3 loop: CASRSSGSGPDTQYF. The CDR3 DNA follows: TGTGCCAGCAGATCCAGCGGGAGTGGGCCAGATACGCAGTATTTT.

J is TRBJ2-3 and V is TRBV7-6; D is undetermined. CDR1 is SGHVS, CDR2 FNYEAQ, per germline. The V end lost 2 bases, the J end lost 2 bases, and 11 bases lay between the germline ends. CDR3 length equals 15 residues. CDR3 coding DNA: TGTGCCAGCAGCTTACTGGCCCCCCCCACAGATACGCAGTATTTT. Amino acids: CASSLLAPPTDTQYF.

V is TRBV27 and J is TRBJ1-2, with TRBD1 matching over 8 bases. Losses at the gene ends were 5 bases for V and 5 bases for J; bases not matched to a gene: 7. The V gene's germline CDR1 is MNHEY and CDR2 SMNVEV (reference sequence). The CDR3 extends over 14 amino acids. The CDR3 loop reads CASSPRTGLYGYTF. The CDR3, as DNA: TGTGCCAGCAGTCCCCGGACAGGGTTATATGGCTACACCTTC.

Only a few counts were recorded for this clonotype. The chain recombines TRBV11-2 with TRBJ2-3; D is undetermined. The germline V and J ends were trimmed by 0 bases and 0 bases, with 7 bases remaining between them. This CDR3 contains 15 residues. The germline V gene encodes CDR1 SGHAT and CDR2 FQNNGV. The CDR3 DNA is TGTGCCAGCAGCTTAGAATTAGGGAGCACAGATACGCAGTATTTT. Protein product: CASSLELGSTDTQYF.

This chain joins TRBV6-5 and TRBJ2-4; D is possibly TRBD2 (6 bases). The CDR3 sequence is 16 residues long. The germline gives CDR1 MNHEY, CDR2 SVGAGI. The V end lost 0 bases, the J end lost 1 base, and 10 bases lay between the germline ends. This CDR3 reads CASSYSAAGAKNIQYF. CDR3 DNA sequence: TGTGCCAGCAGTTACTCGGCAGCGGGCGCCAAAAACATTCAGTACTTC.

J is TRBJ2-7 and V is TRBV12-3 or TRBV12-4; D gene uncertain. CDR3 size: 14 residues. V lost 3 bases, J lost 0 bases, and 9 bases lay in between. The CDR3 coding sequence is TGTGCCAGCAGTTTGGGCGTTAGCTCCTACGAGCAGTACTTC. Translation: CASSLGVSSYEQYF.

The V and J genes are TRBV5-1 and TRBJ1-4; D is unresolved. This CDR3 has 14 amino acids. The V gene lost 0 bases and the J gene lost 10 bases, with 13 bases spanning the gap. Germline V gene lookup returns CDR1 SGHRS and CDR2 YFSETQ. Here the CDR3 reads CASSLEVPSGKLFF. The CDR3 DNA sequence: TGCGCCAGCAGCTTGGAGGTACCGAGCGGAAAACTGTTTTTT. Full variable domain (outside the CDR3, taken from reference TRBV5-1 and TRBJ1-4): KAGVTQTPRYLIKTRGQQVTLSCSPISGHRSVSWYQQTPGQGLQFLFEYFSETQRNKGNFPGRFSGRQFSNSRSEMNVSTLELGDSALYLCASSLEVPSGKLFFGSGTQLSVL.

The J gene is TRBJ2-7, the V gene TRBV7-9, with D hard to call. CDR1 is SEHNR, CDR2 FQNEAQ, per germline (reference sequence). V was cut by 4 bases and J by 7 bases, with 8 bases left in between. The CDR3 is 11 amino acids. CDR3 coding DNA: TGTGCCAGCAGCTCCGGGCAAGAGCAGTACTTC. It yields the protein CASSSGQEQYF.

This rearrangement joins TRBV5-1 to TRBJ2-1, with TRBD1 matching over 9 bases. V gave up 2 bases and J gave up 8 bases; unmatched junction bases: 8. The CDR3 covers 15 residues. Looked up from germline, CDR1 is SGHRS and CDR2 is YFSETQ. The CDR3 loop is CASSLTGTGIDEQFF. The CDR3, as DNA: TGCGCCAGCAGCTTAACCGGGACAGGGATCGATGAGCAGTTCTTC.

The chain carries TRBV10-3 and TRBJ2-3, with D unclear. The germline V gene has CDR1 ENHRY and CDR2 SYGVKD. This CDR3 is built from 13 residues. Between the trimmed V and J ends, which lost 8 bases and 0 bases, there was a span of 9 bases. DNA of the CDR3: TGTGCCATCGAGGCACAAAGCACAGATACGCAGTATTTT. Amino acid sequence: CAIEAQSTDTQYF.

Details on this clonotype: One junction end disagrees with the germline gene, perhaps due to a read error. The chain recombines TRBV7-2 with TRBJ1-5; maybe TRBD1 (6 bases). CDR1 and CDR2 (germline): SGHTA, FQGNSA. The CDR3 is 13 amino acids. For the CDR3, the DNA is TGTGCCATCAGCTGGGGGGGCGAGCAGCCCCAGCATTTT. It yields the protein CAISWGGEQPQHF.

This clonotype showed up many times. The rearrangement joins TRBV11-2 to TRBJ2-1; D gene unclear. Germline CDR1 is SGHAT and CDR2 is FQNNGV. The CDR3 sequence is 16 residues long. Trimming stripped 5 bases from V and 2 bases from J, with 16 bases between. CDR3: CASSPPSGNPYNEQFF. CDR3 sequence (DNA): TGTGCCAGCAGCCCCCCATCTGGGAATCCCTACAATGAGCAGTTCTTC.

This clonotype was detected a few times. This chain uses TRBV7-8 with TRBJ2-2; D may correspond to TRBD1 or TRBD2 (5 bases each). Germline lookup yields CDR1 SGHVS and CDR2 FQNEAQ. V was pared by 7 bases and J by 2 bases, with 20 bases between. The CDR3 has 17 amino acids. In DNA form, the CDR3 reads TGTGCCAGCAACCAAGTTTACGGGGCCGAAAACACCGGGGAGCTGTTTTTT. Residues: CASNQVYGAENTGELFF.

CDR3 protein: CSAIPGGNTDTQYF. The CDR3 nucleotides read TGCAGTGCTATTCCGGGGGGAAACACAGATACGCAGTATTTT. This rearrangement joins TRBV20-1 to TRBJ2-3, with 7 bases aligning to TRBD2. The CDR3 is made up of 14 amino acids. The V and J ends lost 4 bases and 2 bases, in that order; junction bases with no gene match: 6. CDR1 is DFQATT and CDR2 is SNEGSKA in the germline V gene (reference sequence).

This clonotype was counted between two and nine times. This rearrangement joins TRBV12-3 or TRBV12-4 to TRBJ2-1, with TRBD2 matching 9 bases. V lost 6 bases and J lost 4; bases outside the gene matches: 4. There are 14 residues in the CDR3. CDR3 region: CASRLAGNYNEQFF. CDR3 nucleotides: TGTGCCAGCAGGCTAGCGGGAAATTACAATGAGCAGTTCTTC.

This clonotype was detected only a few times. The chain has TRBV24-1 and TRBJ2-5; D remains ambiguous. The V end lost 6 bases, the J end lost 0 bases, and 7 bases lay between the germline ends. This CDR3 spans 13 amino acids. Germline lookup yields CDR1 KGHDR and CDR2 SFDVKD. The chain's CDR3 is CATSSLYQETQYF. The CDR3 coding sequence is TGTGCCACCAGTAGCTTGTACCAAGAGACCCAGTACTTC.

The chain couples TRBV5-1 to TRBJ1-2; no definite D call. Trimming took 0 bases from V and 3 from J, leaving 9 bases between them. Germline values: CDR1 SGHRS, CDR2 YFSETQ. This CDR3 spans 14 amino acids. The CDR3 nucleotides are TGCGCCAGCAGCTTGGCGACGGATTACTATGGCTACACCTTC. Amino acid sequence: CASSLATDYYGYTF.

This clonotype has just a few counts. The rearrangement links TRBV9 to TRBJ1-2, with D perhaps matching TRBD1 (5 bases). This CDR3 contains 15 residues. The germline V gene has CDR1 SGDLS and CDR2 YYNGEE. Trimming removed 0 bases at V and 7 bases at J, with 16 bases between. DNA for the CDR3: TGTGCCAGCAGCGTAGACCCGCCGGGGGGATCTGGCTACACCTTC. This encodes CASSVDPPGGSGYTF.

The chain joins TRBV7-2 to TRBJ1-5; TRBD1 matches 7 bases. Germline-derived CDR1 and CDR2 are SGHTA and FQGNSA. There are 17 residues in the CDR3. Germline trimming cut 2 bases from V and 0 bases from J; bases unmatched to any gene: 7. The DNA for the CDR3 is TGTGCCAGCAGCTTACAGGGGGGGGCGGATAGCAATCAGCCCCAGCATTTT. Translation gives CASSLQGGADSNQPQHF.

V usage is TRBV5-6 and J usage is TRBJ2-2; 9 nucleotides agree with TRBD2. From germline, CDR1 is SGHDT and CDR2 YYEEEE. The CDR3 runs to 14 residues. After removal of 3 bases from V and 7 bases from J, the junction contained 4 bases not matched to a gene. The CDR3 sequence: CASSSLAGIGELFF. The CDR3 coding sequence is TGTGCCAGCAGCTCTCTAGCGGGAATCGGGGAGCTGTTTTTT.

Comment on this clonotype: The CDR3 end shows no conserved phenylalanine or tryptophan, and so a read error is likely. The chain combines TRBV7-7 with TRBJ2-1; 13 bases match TRBD2. This CDR3 spans 15 amino acids. From germline, CDR1 is SSHAT and CDR2 FNYEAQ (reference sequence). The CDR3 spells CASSLWTSGSDEQFI. Here the CDR3 DNA reads TGTGCTAGCAGCCTGTGGACTAGCGGGAGCGATGAGCAGTTCATC.

This clonotype appeared many times. The rearrangement joins TRBV27 to TRBJ2-7; 7 bases align to TRBD2. This CDR3 has 15 amino acids. The germline V gene has CDR1 MNHEY and CDR2 SMNVEV (reference sequence). Trimming at V came to 4 bases and at J to 1 base, leaving 7 bases not matched to a gene. The CDR3 sequence is CASSSASGNSYEQYF. CDR3 bases: TGTGCCAGCAGTTCCGCTAGCGGAAATTCCTACGAGCAGTACTTC.

The table lists this clonotype with many counts. The rearrangement links TRBV28 to TRBJ2-7; 7 positions match TRBD1. Germline V lookup: CDR1 MDHEN, CDR2 SYDVKM. V shed 4 bases and J 2 bases; nucleotides not matched to a gene: 8. The CDR3 has 15 amino acids. The CDR3 coding sequence is TGTGCCAGCAGTTCCAGGGACAGCCGAGCCTACGAGCAGTACTTC. Its protein is CASSSRDSRAYEQYF.

The gene calls are TRBV5-6 and TRBJ2-3, with 9 bases matching TRBD2. The CDR3 loop spans 18 amino acids. The ends lost 2 bases at V and 1 base at J; junction bases unmatched: 11. Germline V gene lookup returns CDR1 SGHDT and CDR2 YYEEEE. The CDR3 DNA is TGTGCCAGCAGCTTTCGGGCTAGCGGGAAACGTCGCACAGATACGCAGTATTTT. It translates to CASSFRASGKRRTDTQYF. The whole variable domain, filled in from reference TRBV5-6 and TRBJ2-3, reads DAGVTQSPTHLIKTRGQQVTLRCSPKSGHDTVSWYQQALGQGPQFIFQYYEEEERQRGNFPDRFSGHQFPNYSSELNVNALLLGDSALYLCASSFRASGKRRTDTQYFGPGTRLTVL.

The genes are TRBV5-1 and TRBJ1-1, with a possible D match to TRBD1 (6 bases). Germline loops: CDR1 SGHRS, CDR2 YFSETQ. The CDR3 contains 15 residues. V lost 5 bases to trimming and J lost 0 bases, with 14 bases between them. The CDR3 nucleotides are TGCGCCAGCAGGCTGAGGGGGACCATGAACACTGAAGCTTTCTTT. Translated, it gives CASRLRGTMNTEAFF.

CDR3 coding DNA: TGCAGTGCTAGAGATCTAGCGGAGAACACCGGGGAGCTGTTTTTT. Protein product: CSARDLAENTGELFF. This sequence joins TRBV20-1 and TRBJ2-2; TRBD2 agrees at 7 bases. Trimming took 0 bases from V and 1 from J; bases not matched to a gene: 2. Germline V CDR1 and CDR2: DFQATT, SNEGSKA (reference sequence). This CDR3 comprises 15 residues.

This clonotype was seen a handful of times. V and J are TRBV23-1 and TRBJ2-5, with 9 positions matching TRBD1. TRBV23-1 is sorted into the ORF group, with uncertain function. The CDR3 covers 17 residues. The trim removed 2 bases at V and 4 bases at J, leaving 11 bases unmatched. CDR3 sequence: CASSQRSWTGAGETQYF. CDR3 DNA sequence: TGCGCCAGCAGTCAAAGGTCTTGGACAGGGGCGGGAGAGACCCAGTACTTC.

This clonotype came up a few times. This chain connects TRBV7-8 to TRBJ1-2, with TRBD1 identical over 7 bases. V was clipped by 5 bases and J by 7 bases; unmatched bases: 10. The CDR3 contains 14 residues. The germline gives CDR1 SGHVS, CDR2 FQNEAQ. CDR3 nucleotides: TGTGCCAGCAGCCCCACAGGGGAAGCGGTTGGCTACACCTTC. Its protein product is CASSPTGEAVGYTF.